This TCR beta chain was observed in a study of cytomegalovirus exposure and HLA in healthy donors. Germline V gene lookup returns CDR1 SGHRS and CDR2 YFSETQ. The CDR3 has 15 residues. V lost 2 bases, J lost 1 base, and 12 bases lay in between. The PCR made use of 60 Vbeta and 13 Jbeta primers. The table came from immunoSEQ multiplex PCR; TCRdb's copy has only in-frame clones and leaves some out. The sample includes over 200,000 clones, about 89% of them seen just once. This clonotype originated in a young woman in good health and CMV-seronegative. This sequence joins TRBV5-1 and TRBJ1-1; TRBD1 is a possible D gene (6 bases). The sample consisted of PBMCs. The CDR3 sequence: CASSFWDTRNTEAFF. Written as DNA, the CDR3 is TGCGCCAGCAGCTTCTGGGACACCCGGAACACTGAAGCTTTCTTT. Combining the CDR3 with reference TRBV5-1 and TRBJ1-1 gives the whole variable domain KAGVTQTPRYLIKTRGQQVTLSCSPISGHRSVSWYQQTPGQGLQFLFEYFSETQRNKGNFPGRFSGRQFSNSRSEMNVSTLELGDSALYLCASSFWDTRNTEAFFGQGTRLTVV.